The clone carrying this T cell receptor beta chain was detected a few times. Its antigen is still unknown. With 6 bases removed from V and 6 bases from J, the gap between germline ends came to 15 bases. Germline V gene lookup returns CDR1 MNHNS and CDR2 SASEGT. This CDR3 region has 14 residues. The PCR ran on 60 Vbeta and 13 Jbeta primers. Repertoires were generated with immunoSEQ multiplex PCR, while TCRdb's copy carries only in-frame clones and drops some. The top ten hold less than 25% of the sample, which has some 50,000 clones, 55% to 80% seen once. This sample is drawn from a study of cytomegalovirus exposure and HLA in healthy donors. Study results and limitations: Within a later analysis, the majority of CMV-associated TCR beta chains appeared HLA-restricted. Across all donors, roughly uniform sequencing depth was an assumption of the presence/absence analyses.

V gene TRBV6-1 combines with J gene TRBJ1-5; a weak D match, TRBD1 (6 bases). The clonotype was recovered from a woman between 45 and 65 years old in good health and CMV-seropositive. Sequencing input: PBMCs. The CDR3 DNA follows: TGTGCCAGCAGCGATCAGGGGTTTAGTCAGCCCCAGCATTTT. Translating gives CASSDQGFSQPQHF.